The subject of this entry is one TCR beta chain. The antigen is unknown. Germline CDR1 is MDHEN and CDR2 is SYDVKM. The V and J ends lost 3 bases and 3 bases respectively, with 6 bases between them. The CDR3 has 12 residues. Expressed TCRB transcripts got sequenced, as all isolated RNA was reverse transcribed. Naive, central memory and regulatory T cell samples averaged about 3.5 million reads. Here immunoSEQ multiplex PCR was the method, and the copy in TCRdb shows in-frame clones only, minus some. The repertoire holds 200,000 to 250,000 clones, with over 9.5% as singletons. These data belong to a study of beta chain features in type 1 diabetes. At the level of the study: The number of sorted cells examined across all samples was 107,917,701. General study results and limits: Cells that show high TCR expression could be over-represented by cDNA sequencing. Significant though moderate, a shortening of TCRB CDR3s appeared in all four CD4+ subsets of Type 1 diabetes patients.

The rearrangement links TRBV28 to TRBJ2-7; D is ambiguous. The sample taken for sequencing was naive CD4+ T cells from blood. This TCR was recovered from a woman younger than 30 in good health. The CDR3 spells CASSFSGYEQYF. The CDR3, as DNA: TGTGCCAGCAGTTTCTCAGGCTACGAGCAGTACTTC.